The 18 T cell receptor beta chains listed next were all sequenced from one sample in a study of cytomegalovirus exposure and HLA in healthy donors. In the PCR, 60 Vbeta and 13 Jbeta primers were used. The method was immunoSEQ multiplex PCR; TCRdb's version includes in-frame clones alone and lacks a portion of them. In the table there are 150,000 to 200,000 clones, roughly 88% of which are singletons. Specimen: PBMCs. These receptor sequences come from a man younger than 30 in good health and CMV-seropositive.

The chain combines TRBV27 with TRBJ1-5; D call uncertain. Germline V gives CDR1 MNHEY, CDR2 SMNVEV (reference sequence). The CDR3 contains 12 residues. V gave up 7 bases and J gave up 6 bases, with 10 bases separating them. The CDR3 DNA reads TGTGCCAGCAATTTCGTCGGTCAGCCCCAGCATTTT. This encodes CASNFVGQPQHF.

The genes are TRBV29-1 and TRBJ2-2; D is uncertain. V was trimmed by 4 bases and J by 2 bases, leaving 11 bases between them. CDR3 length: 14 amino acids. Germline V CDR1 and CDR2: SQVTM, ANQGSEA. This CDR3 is CSVGAVKNTGELFF. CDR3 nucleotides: TGCAGCGTTGGTGCAGTTAAAAACACCGGGGAGCTGTTTTTT.

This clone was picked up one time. CDR3 bases: TGCGCCAGCAGCCTCCCGACAGGGGGGTTACCTGAGACCCAGTACTTC. It specifies CASSLPTGGLPETQYF. The V gene is TRBV5-1, the J gene TRBJ2-5, with TRBD1 matching 9 bases. Germline trimming cut 4 bases from V and 5 bases from J; bases unmatched to any gene: 12. The CDR3 contains 16 residues. Germline CDR1 is SGHRS and CDR2 is YFSETQ.

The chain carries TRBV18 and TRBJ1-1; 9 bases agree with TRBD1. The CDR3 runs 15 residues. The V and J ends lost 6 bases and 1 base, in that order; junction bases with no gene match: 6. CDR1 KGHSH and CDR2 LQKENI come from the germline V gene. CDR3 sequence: CASSPDRGGNTEAFF. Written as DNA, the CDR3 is TGTGCCAGCTCGCCTGACAGGGGGGGGAACACTGAAGCTTTCTTT.

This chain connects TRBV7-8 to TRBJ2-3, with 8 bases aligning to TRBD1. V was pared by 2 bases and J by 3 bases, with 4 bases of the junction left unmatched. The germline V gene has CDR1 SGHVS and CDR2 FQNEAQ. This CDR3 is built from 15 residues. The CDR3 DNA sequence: TGTGCCAGCAGCTTACAGGGGGCTGAGACAGATACGCAGTATTTT. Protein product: CASSLQGAETDTQYF.

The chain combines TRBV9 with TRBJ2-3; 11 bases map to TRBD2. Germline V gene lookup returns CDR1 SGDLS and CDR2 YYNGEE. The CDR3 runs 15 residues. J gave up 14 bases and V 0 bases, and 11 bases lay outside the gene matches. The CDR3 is CASSVEASGGSSPYF. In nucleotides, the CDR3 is TGTGCCAGCAGCGTAGAGGCTAGCGGGGGGTCTAGTCCGTATTTT.

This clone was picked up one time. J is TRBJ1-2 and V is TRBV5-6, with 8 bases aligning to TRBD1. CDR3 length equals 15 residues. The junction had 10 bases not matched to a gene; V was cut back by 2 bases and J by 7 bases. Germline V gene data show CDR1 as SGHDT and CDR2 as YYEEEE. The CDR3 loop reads CASSFSSTGVRGYTF. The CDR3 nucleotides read TGTGCCAGCAGCTTCTCCTCGACAGGGGTGCGTGGCTACACCTTC.

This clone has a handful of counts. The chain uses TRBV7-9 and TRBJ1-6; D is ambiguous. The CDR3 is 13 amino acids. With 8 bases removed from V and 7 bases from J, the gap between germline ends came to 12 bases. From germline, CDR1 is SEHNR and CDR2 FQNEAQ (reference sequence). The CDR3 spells CASRATGNSPLHF. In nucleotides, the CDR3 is TGTGCCAGCCGCGCTACCGGGAATTCACCCCTCCACTTT.

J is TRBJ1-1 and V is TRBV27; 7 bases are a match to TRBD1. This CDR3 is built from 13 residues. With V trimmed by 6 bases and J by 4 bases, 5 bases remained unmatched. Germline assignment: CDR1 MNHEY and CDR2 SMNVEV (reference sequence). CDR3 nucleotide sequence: TGTGCCAGCAGGACGGCAGGGGGCACTGAAGCTTTCTTT. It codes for CASRTAGGTEAFF.

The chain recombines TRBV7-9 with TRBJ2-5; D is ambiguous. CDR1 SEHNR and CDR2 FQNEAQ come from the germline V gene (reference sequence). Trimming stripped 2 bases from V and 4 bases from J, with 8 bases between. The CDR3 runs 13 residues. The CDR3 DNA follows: TGTGCCAGCAGCTTAAATATAGTAGAGACCCAGTACTTC. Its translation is CASSLNIVETQYF.

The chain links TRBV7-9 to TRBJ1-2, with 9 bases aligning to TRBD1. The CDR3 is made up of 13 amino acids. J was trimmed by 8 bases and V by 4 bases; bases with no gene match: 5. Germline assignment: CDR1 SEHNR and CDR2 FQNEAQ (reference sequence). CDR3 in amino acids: CASSYGTGRGYTF. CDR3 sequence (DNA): TGTGCCAGCAGCTACGGGACAGGGCGAGGCTACACCTTC. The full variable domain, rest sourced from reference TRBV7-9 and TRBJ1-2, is DTGVSQNPRHKITKRGQNVTFRCDPISEHNRLYWYRQTLGQGPEFLTYFQNEAQLEKSRLLSDRFSAERPKGSFSTLEIQRTEQGDSAMYLCASSYGTGRGYTFGSGTRLTVV.

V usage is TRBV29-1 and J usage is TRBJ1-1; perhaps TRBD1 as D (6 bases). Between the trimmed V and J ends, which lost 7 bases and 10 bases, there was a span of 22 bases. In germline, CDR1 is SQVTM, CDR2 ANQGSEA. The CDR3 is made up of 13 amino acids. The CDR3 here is CSAPGYPTGGAFF. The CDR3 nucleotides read TGCAGCGCCCCTGGTTACCCGACAGGCGGAGCTTTCTTT.

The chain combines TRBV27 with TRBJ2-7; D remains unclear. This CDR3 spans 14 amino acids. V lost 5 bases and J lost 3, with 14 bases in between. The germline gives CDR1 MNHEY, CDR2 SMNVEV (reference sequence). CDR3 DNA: TGTGCCAGCAGTCTCGTAACGGGTTTCTACGAGCAGTACTTC. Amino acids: CASSLVTGFYEQYF.

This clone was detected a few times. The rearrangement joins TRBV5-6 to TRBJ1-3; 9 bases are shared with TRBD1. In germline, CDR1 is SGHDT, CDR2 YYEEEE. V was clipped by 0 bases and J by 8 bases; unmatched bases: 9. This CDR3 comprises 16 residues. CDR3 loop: CASSLARGQGAHTIYF. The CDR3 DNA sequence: TGTGCCAGCAGCTTGGCAAGGGGACAGGGAGCGCACACCATATATTTT.

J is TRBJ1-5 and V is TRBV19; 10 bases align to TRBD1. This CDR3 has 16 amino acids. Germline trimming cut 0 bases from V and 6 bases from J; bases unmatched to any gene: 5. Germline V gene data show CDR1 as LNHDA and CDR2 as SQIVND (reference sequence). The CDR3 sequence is CASSIEGQGPTQPQHF. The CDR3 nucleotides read TGTGCCAGTAGTATAGAGGGACAGGGGCCGACTCAGCCCCAGCATTTT.

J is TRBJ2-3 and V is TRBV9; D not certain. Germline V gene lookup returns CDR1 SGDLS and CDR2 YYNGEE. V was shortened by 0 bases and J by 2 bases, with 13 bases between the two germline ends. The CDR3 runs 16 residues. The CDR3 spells CASSVGGRTFTDTQYF. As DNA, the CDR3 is TGTGCCAGCAGCGTAGGCGGCCGTACATTCACAGATACGCAGTATTTT. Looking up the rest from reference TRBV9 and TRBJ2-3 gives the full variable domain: DSGVTQTPKHLITATGQRVTLRCSPRSGDLSVYWYQQSLDQGLQFLIQYYNGEERAKGNILERFSAQQFPDLHSELNLSSLELGDSALYFCASSVGGRTFTDTQYFGPGTRLTVL.

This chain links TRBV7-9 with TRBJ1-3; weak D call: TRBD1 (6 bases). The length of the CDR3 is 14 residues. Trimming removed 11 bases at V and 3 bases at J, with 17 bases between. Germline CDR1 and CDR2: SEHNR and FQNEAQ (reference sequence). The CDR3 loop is CAAQTGSVGNTIYF. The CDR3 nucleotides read TGTGCCGCCCAAACAGGGTCGGTTGGAAACACCATATATTTT. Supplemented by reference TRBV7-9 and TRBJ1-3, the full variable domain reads DTGVSQNPRHKITKRGQNVTFRCDPISEHNRLYWYRQTLGQGPEFLTYFQNEAQLEKSRLLSDRFSAERPKGSFSTLEIQRTEQGDSAMYLCAAQTGSVGNTIYFGEGSWLTVV.

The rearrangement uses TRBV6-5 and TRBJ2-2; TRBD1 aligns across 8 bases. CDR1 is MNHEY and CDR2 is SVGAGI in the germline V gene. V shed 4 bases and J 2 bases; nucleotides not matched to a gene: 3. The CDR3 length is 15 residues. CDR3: CASSLGQGNTGELFF. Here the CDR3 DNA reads TGTGCCAGCAGTTTAGGACAGGGTAACACCGGGGAGCTGTTTTTT.